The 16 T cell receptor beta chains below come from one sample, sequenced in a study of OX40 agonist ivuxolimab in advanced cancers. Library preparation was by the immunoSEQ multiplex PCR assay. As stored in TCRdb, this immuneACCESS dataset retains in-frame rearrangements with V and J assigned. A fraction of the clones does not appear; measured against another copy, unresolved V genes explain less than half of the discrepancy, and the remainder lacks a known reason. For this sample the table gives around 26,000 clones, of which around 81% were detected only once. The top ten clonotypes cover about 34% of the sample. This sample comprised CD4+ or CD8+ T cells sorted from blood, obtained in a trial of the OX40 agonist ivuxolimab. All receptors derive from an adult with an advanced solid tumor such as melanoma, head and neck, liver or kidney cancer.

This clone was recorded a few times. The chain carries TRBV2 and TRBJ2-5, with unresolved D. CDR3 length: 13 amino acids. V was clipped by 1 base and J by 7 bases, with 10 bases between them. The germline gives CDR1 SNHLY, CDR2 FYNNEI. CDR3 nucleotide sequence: TGTGCCAGCAGTGAAGTTGGGCTCGTGACCCAGTACTTC. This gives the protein CASSEVGLVTQYF.

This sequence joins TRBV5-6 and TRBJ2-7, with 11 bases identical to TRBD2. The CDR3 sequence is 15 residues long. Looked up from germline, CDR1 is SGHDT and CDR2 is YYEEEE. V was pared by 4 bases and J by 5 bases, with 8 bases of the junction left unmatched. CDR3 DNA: TGTGCCAGCAGCGCAATAGGGACTAGCGGAGACGAGCAGTACTTC. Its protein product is CASSAIGTSGDEQYF.

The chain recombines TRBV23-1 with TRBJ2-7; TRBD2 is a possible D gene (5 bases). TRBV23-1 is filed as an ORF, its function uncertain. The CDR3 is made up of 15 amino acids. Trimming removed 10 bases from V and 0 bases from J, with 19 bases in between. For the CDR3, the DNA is TGCGCCACTCAGTCAGAGGGTTCAAGCTCCTACGAGCAGTACTTC. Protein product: CATQSEGSSSYEQYF.

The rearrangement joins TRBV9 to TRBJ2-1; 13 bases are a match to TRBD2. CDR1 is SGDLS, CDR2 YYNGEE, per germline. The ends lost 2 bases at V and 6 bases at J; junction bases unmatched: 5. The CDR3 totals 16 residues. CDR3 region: CASSVPLAGGPNEQFF. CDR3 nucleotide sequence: TGTGCCAGCAGCGTGCCACTAGCGGGGGGGCCCAATGAGCAGTTCTTC.

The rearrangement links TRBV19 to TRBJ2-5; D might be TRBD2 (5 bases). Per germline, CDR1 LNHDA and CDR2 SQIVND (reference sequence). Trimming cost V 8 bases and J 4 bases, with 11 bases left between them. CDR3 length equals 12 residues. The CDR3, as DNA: TGTGCCAGTGGCGGGTGGGGAGAGACCCAGTACTTC. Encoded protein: CASGGWGETQYF.

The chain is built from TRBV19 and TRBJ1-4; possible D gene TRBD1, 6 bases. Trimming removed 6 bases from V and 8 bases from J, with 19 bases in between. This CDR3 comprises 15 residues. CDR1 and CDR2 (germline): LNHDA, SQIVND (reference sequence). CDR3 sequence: CASSPKDSLREKLFF. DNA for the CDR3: TGTGCCAGTAGCCCAAAGGACAGCCTGAGGGAAAAACTGTTTTTT.

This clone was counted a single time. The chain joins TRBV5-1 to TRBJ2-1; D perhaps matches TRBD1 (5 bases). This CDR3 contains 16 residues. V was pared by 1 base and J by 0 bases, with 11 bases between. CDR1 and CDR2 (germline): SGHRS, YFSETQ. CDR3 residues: CASSLHRQSSYNEQFF. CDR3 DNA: TGCGCCAGCAGCTTGCATCGACAGAGCTCCTACAATGAGCAGTTCTTC.

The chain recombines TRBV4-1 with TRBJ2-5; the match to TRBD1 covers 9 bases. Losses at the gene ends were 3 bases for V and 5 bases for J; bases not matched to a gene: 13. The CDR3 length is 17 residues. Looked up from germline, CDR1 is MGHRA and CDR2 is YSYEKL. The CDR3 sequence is CASSQGTGPTLRETQYF. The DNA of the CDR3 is TGCGCCAGCAGCCAGGGGACAGGGCCAACCCTCCGGGAGACCCAGTACTTC.

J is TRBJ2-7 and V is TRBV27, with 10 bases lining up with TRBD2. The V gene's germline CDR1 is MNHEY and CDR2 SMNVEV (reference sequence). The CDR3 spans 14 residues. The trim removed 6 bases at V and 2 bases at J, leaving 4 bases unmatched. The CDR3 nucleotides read TGTGCCAGCAGCGCCGGACTAGCGGCCTACGAGCAGTACTTC. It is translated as CASSAGLAAYEQYF.

The CDR3, as DNA: TGTGCCAGCAGCGCAGGCTATGGGGGTGTTGCTTTCTTT. Residues: CASSAGYGGVAFF. J is TRBJ1-1 and V is TRBV9; D is perhaps TRBD1 (5 bases). CDR1 and CDR2 (germline): SGDLS, YYNGEE. The V end lost 3 bases, the J end lost 11 bases, and 17 bases lay between the germline ends. The CDR3 totals 13 residues.

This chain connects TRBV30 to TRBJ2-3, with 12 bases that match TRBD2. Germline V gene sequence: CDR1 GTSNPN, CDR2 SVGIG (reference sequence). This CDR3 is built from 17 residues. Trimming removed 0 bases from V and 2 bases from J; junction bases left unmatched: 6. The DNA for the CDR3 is TGTGCCTGGAGTGTACGAGGACTAGCGGGGCCCACAGATACGCAGTATTTT. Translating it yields CAWSVRGLAGPTDTQYF.

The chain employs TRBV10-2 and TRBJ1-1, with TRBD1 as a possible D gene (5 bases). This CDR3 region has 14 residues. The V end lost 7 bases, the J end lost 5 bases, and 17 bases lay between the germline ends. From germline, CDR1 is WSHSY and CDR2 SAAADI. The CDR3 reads CASMGGGVRTEAFF. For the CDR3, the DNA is TGCGCCAGCATGGGGGGAGGCGTGCGGACTGAAGCTTTCTTT.

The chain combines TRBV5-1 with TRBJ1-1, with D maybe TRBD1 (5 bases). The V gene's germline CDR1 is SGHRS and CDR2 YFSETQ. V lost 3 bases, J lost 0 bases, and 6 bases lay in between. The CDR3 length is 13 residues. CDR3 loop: CASSWGLNTEAFF. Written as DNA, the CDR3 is TGCGCCAGCAGCTGGGGCCTGAACACTGAAGCTTTCTTT.

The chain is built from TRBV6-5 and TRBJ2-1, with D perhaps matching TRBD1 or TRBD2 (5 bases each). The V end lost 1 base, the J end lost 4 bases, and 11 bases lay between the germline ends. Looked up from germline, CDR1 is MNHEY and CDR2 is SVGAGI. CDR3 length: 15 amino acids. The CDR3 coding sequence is TGTGCCAGCAGTTACTGGGGGACGGTATACAATGAGCAGTTCTTC. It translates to CASSYWGTVYNEQFF.

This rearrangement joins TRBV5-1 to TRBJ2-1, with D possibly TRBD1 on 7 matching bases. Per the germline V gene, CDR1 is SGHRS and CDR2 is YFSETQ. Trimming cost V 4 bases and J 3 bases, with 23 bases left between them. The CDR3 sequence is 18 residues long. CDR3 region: CASSPRDRMSVYYNEQFF. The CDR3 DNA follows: TGCGCCAGCAGCCCGCGGGACAGAATGTCGGTATACTACAATGAGCAGTTCTTC. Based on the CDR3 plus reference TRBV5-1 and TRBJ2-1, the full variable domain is KAGVTQTPRYLIKTRGQQVTLSCSPISGHRSVSWYQQTPGQGLQFLFEYFSETQRNKGNFPGRFSGRQFSNSRSEMNVSTLELGDSALYLCASSPRDRMSVYYNEQFFGPGTRLTVL.

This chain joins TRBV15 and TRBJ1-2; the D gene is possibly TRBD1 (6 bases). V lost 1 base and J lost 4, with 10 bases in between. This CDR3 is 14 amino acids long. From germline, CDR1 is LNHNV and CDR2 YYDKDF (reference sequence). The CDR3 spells CATSRGGTFYGYTF. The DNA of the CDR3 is TGTGCCACCAGCAGAGGTGGGACATTCTATGGCTACACCTTC.